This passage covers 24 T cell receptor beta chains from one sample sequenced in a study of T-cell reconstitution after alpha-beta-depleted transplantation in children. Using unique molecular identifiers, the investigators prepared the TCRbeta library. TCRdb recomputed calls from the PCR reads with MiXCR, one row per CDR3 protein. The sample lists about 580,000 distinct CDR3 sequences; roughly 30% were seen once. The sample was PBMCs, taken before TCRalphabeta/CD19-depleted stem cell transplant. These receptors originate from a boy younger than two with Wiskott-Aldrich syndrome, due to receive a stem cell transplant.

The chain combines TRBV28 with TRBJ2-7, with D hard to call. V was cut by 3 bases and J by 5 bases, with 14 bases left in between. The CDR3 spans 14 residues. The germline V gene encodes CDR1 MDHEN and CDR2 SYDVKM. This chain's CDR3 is CASSFGQTTDEQYF. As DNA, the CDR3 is TGTGCCAGCAGTTTTGGGCAGACCACGGACGAGCAGTACTTC.

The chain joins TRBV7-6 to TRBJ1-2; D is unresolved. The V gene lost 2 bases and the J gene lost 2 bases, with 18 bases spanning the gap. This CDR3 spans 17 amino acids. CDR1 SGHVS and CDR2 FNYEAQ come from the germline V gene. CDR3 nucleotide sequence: TGTGCCAGCAGCTTACGATACGGTGTAAGGCACAACTATGGCTACACCTTC. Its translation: CASSLRYGVRHNYGYTF.

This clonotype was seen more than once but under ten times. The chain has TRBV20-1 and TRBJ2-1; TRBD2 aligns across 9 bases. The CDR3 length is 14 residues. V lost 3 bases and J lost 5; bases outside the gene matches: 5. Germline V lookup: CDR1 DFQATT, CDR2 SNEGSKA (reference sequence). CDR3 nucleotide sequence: TGCAGTGCTAGTGGGCCTAGCGGGAACAATGAGCAGTTCTTC. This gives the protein CSASGPSGNNEQFF.

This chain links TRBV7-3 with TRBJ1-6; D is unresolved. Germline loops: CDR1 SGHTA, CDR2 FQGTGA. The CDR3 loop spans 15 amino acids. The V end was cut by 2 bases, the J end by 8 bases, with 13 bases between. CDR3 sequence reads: CASSLFAGRDSPLHF. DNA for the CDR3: TGTGCCAGCAGCTTATTTGCGGGAAGGGATTCACCCCTCCACTTT.

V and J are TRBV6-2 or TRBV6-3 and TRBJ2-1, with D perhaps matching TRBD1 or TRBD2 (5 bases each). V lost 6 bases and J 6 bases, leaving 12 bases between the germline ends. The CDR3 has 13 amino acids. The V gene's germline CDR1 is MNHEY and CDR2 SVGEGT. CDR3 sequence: CASSSRGINEQFF. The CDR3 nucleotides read TGTGCCAGCAGCAGTCGGGGCATCAATGAGCAGTTCTTC.

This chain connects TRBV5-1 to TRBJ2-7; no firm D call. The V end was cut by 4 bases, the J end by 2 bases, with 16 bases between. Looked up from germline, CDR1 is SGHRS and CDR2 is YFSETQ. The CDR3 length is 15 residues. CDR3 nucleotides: TGCGCCAGCAGCCGGTCTACCCCACCTCCCTACGAGCAGTACTTC. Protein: CASSRSTPPPYEQYF.

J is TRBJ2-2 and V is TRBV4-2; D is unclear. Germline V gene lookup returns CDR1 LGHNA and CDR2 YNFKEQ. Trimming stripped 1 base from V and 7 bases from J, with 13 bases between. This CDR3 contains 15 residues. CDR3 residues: CASSQVGLVIGELFF. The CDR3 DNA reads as TGTGCCAGCAGCCAAGTTGGCCTAGTGATCGGGGAGCTGTTTTTT.

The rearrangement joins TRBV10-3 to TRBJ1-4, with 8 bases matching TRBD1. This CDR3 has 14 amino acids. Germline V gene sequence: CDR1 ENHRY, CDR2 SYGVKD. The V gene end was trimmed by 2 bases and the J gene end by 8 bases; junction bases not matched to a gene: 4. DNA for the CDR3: TGTGCCATCAGTGAGCTGCAGGGGGCGGAAAAACTGTTTTTT. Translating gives CAISELQGAEKLFF.

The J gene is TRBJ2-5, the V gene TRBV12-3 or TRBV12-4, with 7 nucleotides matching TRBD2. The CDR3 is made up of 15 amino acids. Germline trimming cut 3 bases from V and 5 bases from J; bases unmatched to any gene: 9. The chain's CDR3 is CASSLAGEFGETQYF. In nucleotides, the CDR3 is TGTGCCAGCAGTTTGGCGGGAGAATTTGGGGAGACCCAGTACTTC.

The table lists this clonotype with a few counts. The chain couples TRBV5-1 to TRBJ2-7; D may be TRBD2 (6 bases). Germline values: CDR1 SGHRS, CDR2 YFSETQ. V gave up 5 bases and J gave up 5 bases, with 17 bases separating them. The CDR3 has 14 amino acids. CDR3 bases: TGCGCCAGCAGGAAGGGTGTAGAGCGGGACGAGCAGTACTTC. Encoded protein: CASRKGVERDEQYF.

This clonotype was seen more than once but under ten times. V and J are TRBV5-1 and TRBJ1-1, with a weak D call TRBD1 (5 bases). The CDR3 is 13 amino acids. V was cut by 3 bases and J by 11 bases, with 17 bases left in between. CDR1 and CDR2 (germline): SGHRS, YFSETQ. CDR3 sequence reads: CASSSDLGEDAFF. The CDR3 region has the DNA TGCGCCAGCAGCTCCGACTTGGGGGAGGACGCTTTCTTT.

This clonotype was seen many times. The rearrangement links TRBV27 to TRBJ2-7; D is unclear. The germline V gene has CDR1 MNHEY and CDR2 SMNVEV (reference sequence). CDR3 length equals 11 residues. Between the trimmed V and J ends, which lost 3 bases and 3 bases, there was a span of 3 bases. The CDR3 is CASSLFYEQYF. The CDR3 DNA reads TGTGCCAGCAGTTTGTTCTACGAGCAGTACTTC.

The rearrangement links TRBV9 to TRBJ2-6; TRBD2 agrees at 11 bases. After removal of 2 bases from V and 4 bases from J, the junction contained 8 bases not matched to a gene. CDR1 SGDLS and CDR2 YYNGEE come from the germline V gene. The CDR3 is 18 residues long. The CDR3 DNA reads TGTGCCAGCAGCGTGACTAGCGGGAAGTCCACCGGGGCCAACGTCCTGACTTTC. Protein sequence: CASSVTSGKSTGANVLTF.

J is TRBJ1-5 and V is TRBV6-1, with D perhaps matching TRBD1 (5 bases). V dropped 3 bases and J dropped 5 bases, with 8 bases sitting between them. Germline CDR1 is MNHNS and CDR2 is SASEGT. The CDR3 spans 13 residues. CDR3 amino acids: CASSEFRDQPQHF. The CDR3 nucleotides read TGTGCCAGCAGTGAGTTCAGGGATCAGCCCCAGCATTTT.

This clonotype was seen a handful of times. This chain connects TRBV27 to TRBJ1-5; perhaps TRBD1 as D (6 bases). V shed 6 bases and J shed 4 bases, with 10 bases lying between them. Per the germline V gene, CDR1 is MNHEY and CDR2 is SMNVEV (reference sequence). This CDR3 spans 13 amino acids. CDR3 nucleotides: TGTGCCAGCAGACGGGGGCTAAATCAGCCCCAGCATTTT. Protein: CASRRGLNQPQHF.

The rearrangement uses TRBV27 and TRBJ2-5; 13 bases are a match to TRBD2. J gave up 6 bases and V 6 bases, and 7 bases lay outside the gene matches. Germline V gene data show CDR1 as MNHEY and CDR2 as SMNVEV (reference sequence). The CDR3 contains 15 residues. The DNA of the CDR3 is TGTGCCAGCAGCACACTAGCGGGAGGGCCACAGACCCAGTACTTC. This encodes CASSTLAGGPQTQYF.

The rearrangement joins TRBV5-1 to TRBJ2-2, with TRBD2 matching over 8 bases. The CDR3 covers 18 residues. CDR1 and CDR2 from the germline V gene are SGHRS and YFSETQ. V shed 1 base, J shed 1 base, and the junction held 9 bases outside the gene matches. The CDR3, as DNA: TGCGCCAGCAGCTTGAGTAAGGGACTAGTTATGAACACCGGGGAGCTGTTTTTT. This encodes CASSLSKGLVMNTGELFF.

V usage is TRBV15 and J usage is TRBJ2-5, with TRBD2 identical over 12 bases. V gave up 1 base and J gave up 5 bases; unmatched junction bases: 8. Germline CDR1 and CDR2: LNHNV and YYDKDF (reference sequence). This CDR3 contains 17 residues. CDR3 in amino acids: CATSRGTSGKIAETQYF. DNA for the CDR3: TGTGCCACCAGCAGAGGGACTAGCGGGAAAATTGCGGAGACCCAGTACTTC.

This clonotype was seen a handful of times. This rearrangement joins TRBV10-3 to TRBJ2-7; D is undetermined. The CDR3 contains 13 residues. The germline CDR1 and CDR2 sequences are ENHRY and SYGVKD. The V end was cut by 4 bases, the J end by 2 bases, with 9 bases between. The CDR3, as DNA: TGTGCCATCAGTGTGGGTGGGACCTACGAGCAGTACTTC. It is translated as CAISVGGTYEQYF.

The CDR3 DNA is TGTGCCAGCAGTCTTAGACCACAGGGAGTGCACGAGCAGTACTTC. Translated, it gives CASSLRPQGVHEQYF. The chain has TRBV28 and TRBJ2-7; D is possibly TRBD1 (6 bases). The CDR3 has 15 amino acids. Trimming removed 5 bases at V and 5 bases at J, with 19 bases between. The V gene's germline CDR1 is MDHEN and CDR2 SYDVKM.

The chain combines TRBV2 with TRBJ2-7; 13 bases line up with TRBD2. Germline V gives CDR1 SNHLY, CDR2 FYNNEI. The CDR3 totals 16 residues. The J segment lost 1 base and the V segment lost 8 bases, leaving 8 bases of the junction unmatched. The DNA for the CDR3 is TGTGCCAGCGAAGGACTAGCGGGAGTATCTTCCTACGAGCAGTACTTC. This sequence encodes CASEGLAGVSSYEQYF.

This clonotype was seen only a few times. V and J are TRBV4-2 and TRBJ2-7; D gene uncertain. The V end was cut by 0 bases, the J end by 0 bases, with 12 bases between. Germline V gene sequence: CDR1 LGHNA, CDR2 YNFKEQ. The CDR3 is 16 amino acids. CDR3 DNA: TGTGCCAGCAGCCAAGAGCCTGTCGCTACCTCCTACGAGCAGTACTTC. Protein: CASSQEPVATSYEQYF.

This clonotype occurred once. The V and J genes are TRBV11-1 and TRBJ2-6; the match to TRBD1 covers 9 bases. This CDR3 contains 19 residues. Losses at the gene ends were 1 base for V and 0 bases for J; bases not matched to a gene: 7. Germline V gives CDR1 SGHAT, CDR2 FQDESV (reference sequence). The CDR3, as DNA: TGTGCCAGCAGCTTAGGTACCGGGACAGGGACCTCTGGGGCCAACGTCCTGACTTTC. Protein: CASSLGTGTGTSGANVLTF.

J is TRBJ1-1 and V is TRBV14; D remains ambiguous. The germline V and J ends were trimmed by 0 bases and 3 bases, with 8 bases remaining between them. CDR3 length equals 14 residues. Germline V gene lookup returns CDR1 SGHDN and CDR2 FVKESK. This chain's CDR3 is CASSQDFDYTEAFF. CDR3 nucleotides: TGTGCCAGCAGCCAAGATTTCGACTACACTGAAGCTTTCTTT. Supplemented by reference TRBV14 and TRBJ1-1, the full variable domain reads EAGVTQFPSHSVIEKGQTVTLRCDPISGHDNLYWYRRVMGKEIKFLLHFVKESKQDESGMPNNRFLAERTGGTYSTLKVQPAELEDSGVYFCASSQDFDYTEAFFGQGTRLTVV.